The T cell receptor beta chain under discussion was sequenced for a study of blood T cells in healthy people across ages. For the study at large: Capturing about one barcoded beta molecule per two T cells was achieved by template switching.

Germline V gene data show CDR1 as GTSNPN and CDR2 as SVGIG (reference sequence). Between the trimmed V and J ends, which lost 2 bases and 4 bases, there was a span of 8 bases. The CDR3 spans 12 residues. Study-wide findings and caveats: TCR beta diversity, measured per million T cells, fell in a roughly linear way with age. Both higher diversity and more naive CD4+ cells marked long-lived donors when set against aged donors.

A second PCR, run for roughly 7 to 11 cycles, used a sample-barcoded 5' primer plus a J-beta primer mix. MiXCR was run by TCRdb on the 5' RACE reads, yielding one entry per CDR3 protein. This sample has more than 800,000 distinct CDR3 sequences, with over 35% found just once. In regard to this clonotype: Its specificity is not known.

V and J are TRBV30 and TRBJ2-5, with D tentatively TRBD1 (5 bases). Sequenced sample: blood. The TCR sequence derives from a woman aged 55-70 years in good health. CDR3 DNA: TGTGCCTGGAGTCCAGGGATAGAGACCCAGTACTTC. Its protein is CAWSPGIETQYF.